What follows are 2 T cell receptor beta chains derived from one specimen sequenced in a study of blood T cell repertoires in COVID-19. TCRdb's copy holds only in-frame clones and misses some; the assay was immunoSEQ multiplex PCR. The sample shows 250,000 to 300,000 clones, about 80% of them seen only once. Sequencing was performed on peripheral blood. The source of these receptors is a woman aged 80 or over with acute or convalescent COVID-19.

This clone was found once. The rearrangement joins TRBV19 to TRBJ2-2; 13 bases line up with TRBD2. CDR3 length: 19 amino acids. V trimming: 5 bases; J trimming: 4 bases; junction bases outside the gene matches: 13. CDR1 LNHDA and CDR2 SQIVND come from the germline V gene (reference sequence). This chain's CDR3 is CASSSTGLAGTLSTGELFF. DNA of the CDR3: TGTGCCAGTAGTTCAACGGGACTAGCGGGGACTCTGAGCACCGGGGAGCTGTTTTTT.

The chain joins TRBV6-5 to TRBJ1-1; 8 nucleotides agree with TRBD1. Unmatched junction bases numbered 2, after V lost 7 bases and J lost 1 base. CDR1 is MNHEY and CDR2 is SVGAGI in the germline V gene. CDR3 length equals 13 residues. CDR3 residues: CASTQGANTEAFF. The CDR3 DNA is TGTGCCAGCACCCAGGGGGCGAACACTGAAGCTTTCTTT.